This T cell receptor (beta chain) was obtained from a study of blood T cells in healthy people across ages. Broader study findings: The unknown donor CMV status may have confounded expanded clonotype changes. A strong correlation was seen between TCR beta diversity and naive T cell percentage. Diversity estimates from one million T cells were considered underestimates.

CDR1 and CDR2 (germline): SGHDT, YYEEEE. This CDR3 is built from 14 residues. As regards this clonotype: The antigen is undetermined.

Through a sample-barcoded 5' primer and a J-beta primer mix, a second PCR was run for roughly 7 to 12 cycles. Each of the cDNA molecules was tagged by a template-switch adaptor with 12 random nucleotides. TCRdb passed the 5' RACE reads through MiXCR, listing each CDR3 protein once. The sample lists about 800,000 distinct CDR3 sequences, 58% occurring once. V usage is TRBV5-6 and J usage is TRBJ2-4; a weak D match, TRBD2 (5 bases). The DNA end lines up better with TRBJ2-7; the J call may be wrong. The specimen sequenced was blood. This sequence originates from a man in his thirties or forties in good health. The CDR3 DNA is TGTGCCAGCAGCCCCCCGGAGGATTCCTACGAGCAGTACTTC. Residues: CASSPPEDSYEQYF.